This TCR beta chain was recorded in a study of blood T cell repertoires in COVID-19. Overall study context: Acute-phase and convalescent COVID-19 samples originated in the United States, Italy and Spain.

The V end lost 0 bases, the J end lost 5 bases, and 8 bases lay between the germline ends. The CDR3 runs to 13 residues. Per germline, CDR1 GTSNPN and CDR2 SVGIG (reference sequence). Profiled with immunoSEQ multiplex PCR; TCRdb holds only in-frame clones, not every one. Of some 70,000 clones listed, around four fifths are singletons. This clonotype originated in a woman in her sixties with acute or convalescent COVID-19. Sequencing was done on a sample of peripheral blood. This rearrangement joins TRBV30 to TRBJ1-5; D is unclear. CDR3 DNA sequence: TGTGCCTGGAGTGTACAGTTATATCAGCCCCAGCATTTT. It yields the protein CAWSVQLYQPQHF.